What follows are 10 T cell receptor beta chains derived from one specimen sequenced in a study of shared clonotypes between healthy human individuals. Profiled with immunoSEQ multiplex PCR; TCRdb holds only in-frame clones, not every one. Here the sample spans some 1,600,000 clones, around 98% being singletons. The sample was naive CD4+ T cells sorted from blood. The subset here: CD45RA+ positively selected. The receptors derive from a man aged 25-40 years in good health.

The rearrangement links TRBV9 to TRBJ2-1, with a weak D call TRBD2 (6 bases). The CDR3 has 16 amino acids. Trimming stripped 1 base from V and 1 base from J, with 12 bases between. Germline V gene lookup returns CDR1 SGDLS and CDR2 YYNGEE. DNA of the CDR3: TGTGCCAGCAGCGTAATGGGCGGGGTGTCCTACAATGAGCAGTTCTTC. This codes for CASSVMGGVSYNEQFF. The full variable domain, with the rest looked up from reference TRBV9 and TRBJ2-1, is DSGVTQTPKHLITATGQRVTLRCSPRSGDLSVYWYQQSLDQGLQFLIQYYNGEERAKGNILERFSAQQFPDLHSELNLSSLELGDSALYFCASSVMGGVSYNEQFFGPGTRLTVL.

In its sample, this clone was seen once. The genes are TRBV9 and TRBJ2-1; TRBD1 or TRBD2 may be the D gene (6 bases each). The V gene lost 0 bases and the J gene lost 4 bases, with 14 bases spanning the gap. The CDR3 contains 16 residues. The germline gives CDR1 SGDLS, CDR2 YYNGEE. The CDR3 spells CASSVGPQGRYNEQFF. The DNA for the CDR3 is TGTGCCAGCAGCGTAGGCCCCCAGGGGAGGTACAATGAGCAGTTCTTC.

This chain connects TRBV4-1 to TRBJ2-5, with D perhaps matching TRBD2 (5 bases). V lost 0 bases to trimming and J lost 5 bases, with 19 bases between them. The CDR3 totals 17 residues. CDR1 and CDR2 (germline): MGHRA, YSYEKL. Here the CDR3 reads CASSQETTGFGEETQYF. CDR3 nucleotide sequence: TGCGCCAGCAGCCAAGAAACAACTGGGTTCGGGGAGGAGACCCAGTACTTC.

The V call is TRBV27, the J call TRBJ2-7, with D possibly matching TRBD2 (7 bases). This CDR3 is 18 amino acids long. V lost 3 bases and J 8 bases, leaving 29 bases between the germline ends. Germline V gives CDR1 MNHEY, CDR2 SMNVEV (reference sequence). CDR3 amino acids: CASSLGGPGSSGTQKQYF. DNA for the CDR3: TGTGCCAGCAGTTTGGGGGGGCCGGGGTCTAGCGGAACCCAAAAGCAGTACTTC.

The chain uses TRBV4-1 and TRBJ1-5; 8 bases fit TRBD1. The CDR3 is made up of 16 amino acids. Trimming at V came to 3 bases and at J to 10 bases, leaving 14 bases not matched to a gene. The germline gives CDR1 MGHRA, CDR2 YSYEKL. The CDR3 here is CASSHLRGQGRGPQHF. In nucleotides, the CDR3 is TGCGCCAGCAGCCATCTAAGAGGACAGGGTCGGGGCCCCCAGCATTTT.

This rearrangement joins TRBV18 to TRBJ2-1, with 9 bases lining up with TRBD2. Trimming at V came to 4 bases and at J to 4 bases, leaving 5 bases not matched to a gene. The V gene's germline CDR1 is KGHSH and CDR2 LQKENI. The CDR3 loop spans 15 amino acids. CDR3 nucleotides: TGTGCCAGCTCACTAAAGCGGGAGGCATACAATGAGCAGTTCTTC. The encoded protein is CASSLKREAYNEQFF.

The V call is TRBV28, the J call TRBJ2-7; 9 bases map to TRBD2. Germline loops: CDR1 MDHEN, CDR2 SYDVKM. V shed 11 bases, J shed 7 bases, and the junction held 18 bases outside the gene matches. This CDR3 is 15 amino acids long. The chain's CDR3 is CARREGWGPGEEQYF. The DNA of the CDR3 is TGTGCCCGGCGGGAGGGCTGGGGGCCGGGGGAAGAGCAGTACTTC.

Concerning this clone: Within the sample, other DNA sequences also encode this same CDR3. The rearrangement uses TRBV28 and TRBJ1-2; D unresolved. This CDR3 has 12 amino acids. Trimming took 2 bases from V and 4 from J, leaving 5 bases between them. Germline V gene sequence: CDR1 MDHEN, CDR2 SYDVKM. The CDR3 here is CASSLSLYGYTF. The CDR3 nucleotides read TGTGCCAGCAGTTTAAGCCTCTATGGCTACACCTTC.

A remark on this clone: Other DNA sequences in the sample encode the same CDR3. The V and J genes are TRBV6-5 and TRBJ2-1; TRBD1 aligns across 7 bases. CDR1 and CDR2 from the germline V gene are MNHEY and SVGAGI. This CDR3 is built from 13 residues. After removal of 2 bases from V and 5 bases from J, the junction contained 0 bases not matched to a gene. The CDR3 loop is CASSYRGHNEQFF. CDR3 DNA sequence: TGTGCCAGCAGTTACAGGGGGCACAATGAGCAGTTCTTC.

V usage is TRBV23-1 and J usage is TRBJ1-5, with D perhaps TRBD1 (6 bases). TRBV23-1 is assigned to the ORF class and has an uncertain function. The CDR3 consists of 16 residues. The germline V and J ends were trimmed by 2 bases and 0 bases, with 11 bases remaining between them. Here the CDR3 DNA reads TGCGCCAGCAGTCAACCGGGACACCTTAGCAATCAGCCCCAGCATTTT. Its translation is CASSQPGHLSNQPQHF.